Listed here are 21 T cell receptor beta chains from one sample, sequenced in a study of post-analysis software for immune sequencing data. Overall study findings and caveats: The study found TRBV5-6, TRBV5-1 and TRBV20-1 among a few TRBV segments more frequent in patients than controls.

Every TCR beta cDNA library bore unique molecular identifiers. TCRdb processed the PCR reads anew with MiXCR; each CDR3 protein has one entry. Here the sample spans hundreds of thousands of distinct CDR3 sequences, 40% to 50% being singletons. What these receptors recognize is not known. What was sequenced was blood. Source of these receptors: a girl aged 10 to 17 with multiple sclerosis.

This chain joins TRBV29-1 and TRBJ2-1; D may be TRBD1 (6 bases). The CDR3 is made up of 12 amino acids. The V and J ends lost 4 bases and 2 bases respectively, with 6 bases between them. CDR1 SQVTM and CDR2 ANQGSEA come from the germline V gene. CDR3: CSVGQAYNEQFF. DNA of the CDR3: TGCAGCGTTGGACAGGCCTACAATGAGCAGTTCTTC.

The rearrangement links TRBV7-3 to TRBJ2-3, with D tentatively TRBD1 (8 bases). The germline CDR1 and CDR2 sequences are SGHTA and FQGTGA. V dropped 5 bases and J dropped 10 bases, with 13 bases sitting between them. The CDR3 has 12 amino acids. CDR3 in amino acids: CASSATGGAQYF. CDR3 coding DNA: TGTGCCAGCAGCGCCACAGGGGGGGCGCAGTATTTT.

This clonotype occurred a few times. The chain is built from TRBV6-1 and TRBJ1-2; no firm D call. Germline CDR1 reads MNHNS; CDR2 reads SASEGT. V was clipped by 6 bases and J by 0 bases, with 14 bases between them. This CDR3 is 15 amino acids long. CDR3: CASRGGTGANYGYTF. For the CDR3, the DNA is TGTGCCAGCAGAGGCGGCACCGGAGCTAACTATGGCTACACCTTC.

The chain couples TRBV5-1 to TRBJ2-7; possible D gene TRBD1, 6 bases. CDR1 and CDR2 from the germline V gene are SGHRS and YFSETQ. There are 12 residues in the CDR3. Trimming cost V 5 bases and J 5 bases, with 11 bases left between them. DNA of the CDR3: TGCGCCAGCAGTTCCGGACAGCACGAGCAGTACTTC. Translation gives CASSSGQHEQYF.

There are a few counts of this clonotype. The CDR3 loop reads CASTFKTRPNYGYTF. DNA of the CDR3: TGTGCCAGCACTTTTAAGACACGGCCCAACTATGGCTACACCTTC. This chain links TRBV12-3 or TRBV12-4 with TRBJ1-2; D is unclear. V was cut by 7 bases and J by 2 bases, with 17 bases left in between. CDR3 size: 15 residues.

V usage is TRBV6-2 or TRBV6-3 and J usage is TRBJ2-1, with 11 positions matching TRBD2. The germline gives CDR1 MNHEY, CDR2 SVGEGT. J gave up 8 bases and V 5 bases, and 8 bases lay outside the gene matches. CDR3 size: 15 residues. CDR3 sequence (DNA): TGTGCCAGCAGTAGGGGACTAGCGGCTAGGGATGAGCAGTTCTTC. It translates to CASSRGLAARDEQFF.

This clonotype has more than one count but fewer than ten. V usage is TRBV5-5 and J usage is TRBJ2-1; no firm D call. From germline, CDR1 is SGHKS and CDR2 YYEKEE (reference sequence). The CDR3 runs 16 residues. V was shortened by 0 bases and J by 8 bases, with 18 bases between the two germline ends. CDR3: CASSLGQPASQYEQFF. CDR3 nucleotide sequence: TGTGCCAGCAGCTTGGGTCAGCCAGCGTCACAATATGAGCAGTTCTTC.

CDR3 sequence: CASSPTDSLVALNYGYTF. The CDR3 DNA sequence: TGTGCCAGCAGCCCCACGGACAGCCTGGTCGCCCTTAACTATGGCTACACCTTC. V and J are TRBV7-9 and TRBJ1-2; a possible D gene is TRBD1 (6 bases). The germline V gene has CDR1 SEHNR and CDR2 FQNEAQ (reference sequence). CDR3 length: 18 amino acids. The germline V and J ends were trimmed by 5 bases and 1 base, with 23 bases remaining between them.

The rearrangement joins TRBV30 to TRBJ1-4; D gene uncertain. The CDR3 has 16 amino acids. Germline CDR1 is GTSNPN and CDR2 is SVGIG (reference sequence). The V gene lost 3 bases and the J gene lost 1 base, with 15 bases spanning the gap. CDR3 nucleotide sequence: TGTGCCTGGAGCGAGGGCAGAGACCAAACTAATGAAAAACTGTTTTTT. The encoded protein is CAWSEGRDQTNEKLFF.

This clonotype was counted between two and nine times. The chain carries TRBV7-2 and TRBJ2-7; perhaps TRBD2 as D (6 bases). From germline, CDR1 is SGHTA and CDR2 FQGNSA. The CDR3 contains 15 residues. V was shortened by 1 base and J by 5 bases, with 15 bases between the two germline ends. The CDR3 protein is CASSLVGSGLDEQYF. The CDR3 bases are TGTGCCAGCAGCTTAGTGGGTAGCGGTCTTGACGAGCAGTACTTC.

The rearrangement uses TRBV29-1 and TRBJ2-1; maybe TRBD2 (5 bases). From germline, CDR1 is SQVTM and CDR2 ANQGSEA. The CDR3 consists of 13 residues. Trimming took off 3 bases at V and 8 bases at J, with 14 bases between the two ends. The CDR3 reads CSVEYPSRDEQFF. The CDR3 nucleotides read TGCAGCGTTGAGTACCCATCGAGGGATGAGCAGTTCTTC.

This clonotype has just a few counts. This rearrangement joins TRBV12-3 or TRBV12-4 to TRBJ2-2; the D gene could be TRBD1 or TRBD2 (5 bases each). Trimming took 5 bases from V and 3 from J, leaving 25 bases between them. The CDR3 spans 19 residues. The CDR3 loop reads CASSPRNPEGTRDTGELFF. The CDR3 DNA follows: TGTGCCAGCAGTCCCAGGAATCCCGAGGGGACCCGCGACACCGGGGAGCTGTTTTTT.

The chain joins TRBV29-1 to TRBJ1-1, with D possibly being TRBD1 (5 bases). Germline-derived CDR1 and CDR2 are SQVTM and ANQGSEA. The CDR3 is made up of 13 amino acids. Between the trimmed V and J ends, which lost 5 bases and 5 bases, there was a span of 15 bases. CDR3 sequence: CSVSEQAPTEAFF. DNA for the CDR3: TGCAGCGTTTCAGAACAGGCTCCGACTGAAGCTTTCTTT.

The rearrangement links TRBV6-1 to TRBJ1-5; D is possibly TRBD1 (5 bases). This CDR3 contains 14 residues. The germline V gene has CDR1 MNHNS and CDR2 SASEGT. V shed 6 bases and J shed 6 bases, with 15 bases lying between them. The CDR3 is CASRGEGVSQPQHF. CDR3 in DNA: TGTGCCAGCAGGGGGGAGGGAGTGAGTCAGCCCCAGCATTTT.

J is TRBJ2-5 and V is TRBV7-9; 10 bases map to TRBD2. The J call may not be correct, given that the DNA end is closer to TRBJ2-7. CDR1 is SEHNR and CDR2 is FQNEAQ in the germline V gene (reference sequence). CDR3 length equals 16 residues. CDR3 sequence (DNA): TGTGCCAGCAGCGCGCACAAACTAGCGGGAATGTACGAGCAGTACTTC. Translated, it gives CASSAHKLAGMYEQYF.

Concerning this clonotype itself: At one of its ends the junction is not consistent with the germline gene, which may arise from a read error. The rearrangement links TRBV7-2 to TRBJ2-1, with 9 bases fitting TRBD2. This CDR3 has 16 residues. CDR1 is SGHTA, CDR2 FQGNSA, per germline. CDR3 amino acids: CASSSGRGGPYNEQFF. CDR3 DNA: TGTGCCAGCAGCTCAGGGCGGGGGGGCCCCTACAACGAGCAGTTCTTC. The entire variable domain, with the rest obtained from reference TRBV7-2 and TRBJ2-1, is as follows: GAGVSQSPSNKVTEKGKDVELRCDPISGHTALYWYRQSLGQGLEFLIYFQGNSAPDKSGLPSDRFSAERTGGSVSTLTIQRTQQEDSAVYLCASSSGRGGPYNEQFFGPGTRLTVL.

V is TRBV4-2 and J is TRBJ2-5; 8 nucleotides line up with TRBD1. This CDR3 is 17 amino acids long. V lost 0 bases to trimming and J lost 2 bases; unmatched junction nucleotides: 8. Germline values: CDR1 LGHNA, CDR2 YNFKEQ. This chain's CDR3 is CASSQDDRGRLQETQYF. The DNA of the CDR3 is TGTGCCAGCAGCCAAGATGACAGGGGACGGCTACAAGAGACCCAGTACTTC.

The V gene is TRBV4-1, the J gene TRBJ2-5; D call uncertain. Trimming removed 1 base at V and 2 bases at J, with 11 bases between. In germline, CDR1 is MGHRA, CDR2 YSYEKL. The CDR3 contains 15 residues. CDR3 nucleotide sequence: TGCGCCAGCAGCCAAGGTCTGACTTTACAAGAGACCCAGTACTTC. Encoded protein: CASSQGLTLQETQYF.

This chain joins TRBV12-3 or TRBV12-4 and TRBJ1-2; D is ambiguous. CDR3 length equals 14 residues. Trimming left V 0 bases short and J 3 bases short, with 8 bases between. The chain's CDR3 is CASSLASAYYGYTF. CDR3 DNA sequence: TGTGCCAGCAGTTTAGCGTCAGCTTACTATGGCTACACCTTC.

The gene calls are TRBV29-1 and TRBJ1-2; 9 positions match TRBD1. J was trimmed by 7 bases and V by 4 bases; bases with no gene match: 1. The germline CDR1 and CDR2 sequences are SQVTM and ANQGSEA. The CDR3 spans 11 residues. CDR3 DNA sequence: TGCAGCGTTGGGACAGGGGCTGGCTACACCTTC. Translated: CSVGTGAGYTF.

This clonotype occurred a few times. The chain couples TRBV24-1 to TRBJ2-7; D is perhaps TRBD1 (6 bases). This CDR3 spans 11 amino acids. Trimming shortened V by 7 bases and J by 3 bases, and 6 bases separated the two germline ends. CDR1 and CDR2 from the germline V gene are KGHDR and SFDVKD. The CDR3 DNA reads as TGTGCCACCAGACAGGGCTACGAGCAGTACTTC. This gives the protein CATRQGYEQYF.